The clone carrying this TCR beta chain occurred once. This entry comes from a study of blood T cell repertoires in COVID-19. Study background: COVID-19 samples from acute and convalescent phases originated in the United States, Italy and Spain.

V dropped 5 bases and J dropped 8; count of bases not matched to a gene: 5. The CDR3 totals 13 residues. Clones were read by immunoSEQ multiplex PCR, and TCRdb kept only the in-frame ones, dropping some. The sample includes about 160,000 clones, approximately 85% seen only once; the top ten take 5% to 6%. The genes are TRBV12-3 or TRBV12-4 and TRBJ1-4, with TRBD1 matching over 7 bases. This receptor was obtained from a woman between 50 and 59 years old with COVID-19, enrolled during active disease. The specimen was peripheral blood. CDR3 sequence reads: CASSPTGREKLFF. In DNA, the CDR3 is TGTGCCAGCAGTCCGACAGGGCGAGAAAAACTGTTTTTT.